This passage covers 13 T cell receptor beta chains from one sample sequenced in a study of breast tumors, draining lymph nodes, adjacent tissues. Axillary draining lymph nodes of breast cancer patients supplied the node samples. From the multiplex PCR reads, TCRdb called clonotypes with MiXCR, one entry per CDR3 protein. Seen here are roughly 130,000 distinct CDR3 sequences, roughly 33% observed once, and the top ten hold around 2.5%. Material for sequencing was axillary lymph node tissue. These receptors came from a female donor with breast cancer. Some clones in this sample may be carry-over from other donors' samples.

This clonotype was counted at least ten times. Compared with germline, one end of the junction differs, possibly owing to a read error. CDR3 sequence: CANSQGDRDQETQYF. The CDR3 DNA follows: TGCGCCAACAGCCAGGGTGACAGGGACCAAGAGACCCAGTACTTC. The genes are TRBV4-1 and TRBJ2-5; 7 nucleotides line up with TRBD1. Germline V gives CDR1 MGHRA, CDR2 YSYEKL. The CDR3 length is 15 residues.

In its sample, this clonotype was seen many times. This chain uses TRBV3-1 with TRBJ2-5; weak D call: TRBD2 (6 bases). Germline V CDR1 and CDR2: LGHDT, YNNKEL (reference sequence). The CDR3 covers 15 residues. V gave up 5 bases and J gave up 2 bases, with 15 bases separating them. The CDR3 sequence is CASSSHGAGQETQYF. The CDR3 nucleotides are TGTGCCAGCAGCTCCCATGGGGCGGGGCAAGAGACCCAGTACTTC.

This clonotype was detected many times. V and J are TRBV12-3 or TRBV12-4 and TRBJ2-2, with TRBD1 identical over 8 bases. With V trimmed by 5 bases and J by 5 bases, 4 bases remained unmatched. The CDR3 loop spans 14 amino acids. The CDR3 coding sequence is TGTGCCAGCAGTGACAGGGGTGGGACCGGGGAGCTGTTTTTT. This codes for CASSDRGGTGELFF.

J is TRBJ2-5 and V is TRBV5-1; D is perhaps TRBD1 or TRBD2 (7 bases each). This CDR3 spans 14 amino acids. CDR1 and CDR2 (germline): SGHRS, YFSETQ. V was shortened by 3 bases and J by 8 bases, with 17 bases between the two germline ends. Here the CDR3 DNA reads TGCGCCAGCAGCTCAAGGTCAGGGGGGGACACCCAGTACTTC. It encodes CASSSRSGGDTQYF.

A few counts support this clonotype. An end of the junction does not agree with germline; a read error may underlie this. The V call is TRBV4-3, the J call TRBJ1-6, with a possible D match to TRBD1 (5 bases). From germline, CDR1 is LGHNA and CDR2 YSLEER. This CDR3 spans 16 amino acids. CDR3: CASTQALSGGRSPLHF. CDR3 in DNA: TGCGCCAGCACCCAAGCGCTGTCCGGGGGTAGGTCACCCCTCCACTTT.

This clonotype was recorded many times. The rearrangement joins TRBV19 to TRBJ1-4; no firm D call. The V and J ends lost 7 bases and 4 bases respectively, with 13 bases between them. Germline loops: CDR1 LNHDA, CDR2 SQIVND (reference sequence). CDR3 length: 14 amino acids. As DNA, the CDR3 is TGTGCCAGTAACTTCCCTTGGGGTAATGAAAAACTGTTTTTT. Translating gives CASNFPWGNEKLFF.

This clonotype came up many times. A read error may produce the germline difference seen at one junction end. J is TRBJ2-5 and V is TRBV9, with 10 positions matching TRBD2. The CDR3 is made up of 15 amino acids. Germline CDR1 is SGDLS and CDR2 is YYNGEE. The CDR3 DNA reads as TGTGCCAGCAGTGTAGCGGGGGGATATTCAGAGACCCAGTACTTC. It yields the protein CASSVAGGYSETQYF. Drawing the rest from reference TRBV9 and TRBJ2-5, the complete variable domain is DSGVTQTPKHLITATGQRVTLRCSPRSGDLSVYWYQQSLDQGLQFLIQYYNGEERAKGNILERFSAQQFPDLHSELNLSSLELGDSALYFCASSVAGGYSETQYFGPGTRLLVL.

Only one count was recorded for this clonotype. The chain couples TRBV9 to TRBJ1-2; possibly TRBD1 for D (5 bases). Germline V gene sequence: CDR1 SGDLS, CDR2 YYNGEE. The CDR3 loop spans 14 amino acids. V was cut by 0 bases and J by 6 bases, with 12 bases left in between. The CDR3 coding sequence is TGTGCCAGCAGCGTAGTTGACAGCGGAGATGGCTACACCTTC. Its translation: CASSVVDSGDGYTF.

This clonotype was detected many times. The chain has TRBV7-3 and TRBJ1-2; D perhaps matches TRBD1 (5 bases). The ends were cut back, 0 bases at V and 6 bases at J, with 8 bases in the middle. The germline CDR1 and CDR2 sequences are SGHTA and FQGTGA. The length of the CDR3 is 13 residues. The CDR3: CASSLTVQDGYTF. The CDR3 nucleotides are TGTGCCAGCAGCTTAACGGTACAGGATGGCTACACCTTC.

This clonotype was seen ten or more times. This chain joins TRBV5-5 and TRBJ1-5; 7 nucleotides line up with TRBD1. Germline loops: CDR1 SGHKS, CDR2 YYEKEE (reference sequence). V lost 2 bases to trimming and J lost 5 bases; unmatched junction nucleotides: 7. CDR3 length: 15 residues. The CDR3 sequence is CASSFGFTGDQPQHF. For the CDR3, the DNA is TGTGCCAGCAGCTTTGGGTTCACAGGGGATCAGCCCCAGCATTTT.

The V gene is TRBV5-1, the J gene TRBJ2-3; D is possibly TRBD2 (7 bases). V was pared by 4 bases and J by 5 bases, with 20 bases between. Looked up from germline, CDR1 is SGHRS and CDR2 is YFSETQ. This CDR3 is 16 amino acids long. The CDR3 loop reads CASSPAGAGARDTQYF. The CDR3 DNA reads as TGCGCCAGCAGCCCGGCGGGGGCTGGGGCCAGAGATACGCAGTATTTT.

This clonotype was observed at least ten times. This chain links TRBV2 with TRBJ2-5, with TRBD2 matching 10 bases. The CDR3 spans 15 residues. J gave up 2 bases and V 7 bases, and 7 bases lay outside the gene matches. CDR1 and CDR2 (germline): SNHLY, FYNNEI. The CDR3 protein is CASTGRAGGQETQYF. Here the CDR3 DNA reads TGTGCCAGCACTGGGCGAGCGGGGGGGCAAGAGACCCAGTACTTC.

The CDR3 loop reads CAGSYTPGTGLYEQYV. The CDR3 DNA follows: TGTGCCGGCAGTTACACCCCCGGGACAGGGTTGTACGAGCAGTACGTC. The J gene is TRBJ2-7, the V gene TRBV2, with 9 nucleotides matching TRBD1. The V gene's germline CDR1 is SNHLY and CDR2 FYNNEI. The CDR3 totals 16 residues.